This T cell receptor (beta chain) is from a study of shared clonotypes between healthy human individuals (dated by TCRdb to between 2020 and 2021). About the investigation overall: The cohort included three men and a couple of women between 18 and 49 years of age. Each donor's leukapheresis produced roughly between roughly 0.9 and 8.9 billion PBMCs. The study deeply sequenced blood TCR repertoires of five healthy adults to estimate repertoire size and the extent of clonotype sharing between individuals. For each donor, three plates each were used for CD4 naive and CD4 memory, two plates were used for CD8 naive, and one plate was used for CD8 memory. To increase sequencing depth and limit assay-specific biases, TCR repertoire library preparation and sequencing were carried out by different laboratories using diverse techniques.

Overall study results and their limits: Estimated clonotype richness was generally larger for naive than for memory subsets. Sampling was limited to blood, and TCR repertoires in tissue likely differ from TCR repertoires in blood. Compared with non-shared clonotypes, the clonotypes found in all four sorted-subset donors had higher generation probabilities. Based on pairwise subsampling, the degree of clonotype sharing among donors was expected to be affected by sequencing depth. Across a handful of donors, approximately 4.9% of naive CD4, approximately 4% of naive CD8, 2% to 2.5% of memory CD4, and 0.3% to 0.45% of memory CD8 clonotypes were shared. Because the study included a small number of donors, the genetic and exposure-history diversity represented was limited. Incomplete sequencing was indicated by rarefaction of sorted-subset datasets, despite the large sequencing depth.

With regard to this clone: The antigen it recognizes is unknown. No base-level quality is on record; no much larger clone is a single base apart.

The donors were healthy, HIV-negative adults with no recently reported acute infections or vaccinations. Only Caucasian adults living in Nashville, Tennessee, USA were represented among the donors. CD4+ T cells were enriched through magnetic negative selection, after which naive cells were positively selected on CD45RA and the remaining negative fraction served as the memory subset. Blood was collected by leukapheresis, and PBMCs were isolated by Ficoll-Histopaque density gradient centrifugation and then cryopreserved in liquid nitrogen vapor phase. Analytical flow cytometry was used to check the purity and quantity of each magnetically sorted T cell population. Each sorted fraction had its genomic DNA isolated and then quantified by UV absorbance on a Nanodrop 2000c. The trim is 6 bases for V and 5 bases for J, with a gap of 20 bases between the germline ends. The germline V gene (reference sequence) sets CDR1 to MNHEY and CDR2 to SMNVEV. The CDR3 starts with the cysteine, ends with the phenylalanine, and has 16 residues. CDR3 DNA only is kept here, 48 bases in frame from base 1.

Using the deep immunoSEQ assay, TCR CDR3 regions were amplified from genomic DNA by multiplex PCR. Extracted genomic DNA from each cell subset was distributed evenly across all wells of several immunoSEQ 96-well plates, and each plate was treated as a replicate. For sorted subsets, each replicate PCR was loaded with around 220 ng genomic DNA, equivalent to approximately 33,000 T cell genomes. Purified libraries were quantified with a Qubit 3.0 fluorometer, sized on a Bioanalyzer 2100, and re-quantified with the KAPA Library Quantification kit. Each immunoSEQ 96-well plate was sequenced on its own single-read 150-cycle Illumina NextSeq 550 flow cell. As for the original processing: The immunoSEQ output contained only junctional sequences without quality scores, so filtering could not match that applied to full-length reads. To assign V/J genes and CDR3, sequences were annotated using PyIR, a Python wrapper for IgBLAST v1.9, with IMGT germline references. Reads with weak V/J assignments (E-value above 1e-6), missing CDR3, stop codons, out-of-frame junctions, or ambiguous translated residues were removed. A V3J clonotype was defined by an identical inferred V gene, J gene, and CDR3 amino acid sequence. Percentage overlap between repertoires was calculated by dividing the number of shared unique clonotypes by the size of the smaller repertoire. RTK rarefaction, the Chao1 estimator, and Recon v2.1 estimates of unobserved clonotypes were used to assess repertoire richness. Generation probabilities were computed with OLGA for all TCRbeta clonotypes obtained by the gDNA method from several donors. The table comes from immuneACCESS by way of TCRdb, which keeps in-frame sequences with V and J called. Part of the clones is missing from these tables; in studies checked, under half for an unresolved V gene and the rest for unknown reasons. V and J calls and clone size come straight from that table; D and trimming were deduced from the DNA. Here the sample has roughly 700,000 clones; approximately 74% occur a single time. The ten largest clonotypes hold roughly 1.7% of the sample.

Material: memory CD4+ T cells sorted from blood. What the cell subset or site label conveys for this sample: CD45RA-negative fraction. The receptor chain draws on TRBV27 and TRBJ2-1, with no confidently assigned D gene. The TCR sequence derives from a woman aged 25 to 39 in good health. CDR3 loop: CASRSAGSSWDNEQFF. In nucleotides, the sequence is TGTGCCAGCAGGTCCGCTGGTTCCTCATGGGACAATGAGCAGTTCTTC.